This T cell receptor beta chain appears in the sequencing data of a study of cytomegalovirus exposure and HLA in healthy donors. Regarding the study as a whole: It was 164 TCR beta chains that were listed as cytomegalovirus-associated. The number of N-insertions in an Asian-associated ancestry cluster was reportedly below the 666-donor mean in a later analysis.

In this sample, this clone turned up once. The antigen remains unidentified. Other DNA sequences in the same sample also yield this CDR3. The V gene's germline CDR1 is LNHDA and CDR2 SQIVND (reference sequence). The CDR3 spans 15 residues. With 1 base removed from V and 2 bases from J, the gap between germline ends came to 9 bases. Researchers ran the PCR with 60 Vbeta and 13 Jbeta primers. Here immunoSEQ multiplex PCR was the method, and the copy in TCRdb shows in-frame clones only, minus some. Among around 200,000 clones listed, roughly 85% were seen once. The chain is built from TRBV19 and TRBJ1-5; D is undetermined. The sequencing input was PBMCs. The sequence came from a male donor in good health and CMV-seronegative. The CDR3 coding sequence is TGTGCCAGTAGTATAGGTGGAGGAGGCAATCAGCCCCAGCATTTT. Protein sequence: CASSIGGGGNQPQHF.